This T cell receptor beta chain was captured by sequencing in a study of control samples from healthy donors and cancer patients (dated by TCRdb to between 2020 and 2021). Note on this clone: Its antigen remains unidentified. No much larger clone exists at a distance of one base, and base qualities are not known.

Libraries were built with the immunoSEQ multiplex PCR assay. The clones in this table, taken by TCRdb from immuneACCESS, are in-frame only. Not every clone is retained; where verified, under half of the shortfall comes from an unresolved V gene, and the cause of the rest is unknown. Recorded for this sample are 200,000 to 250,000 clones; roughly 94% of them occurred a single time. The top ten hold approximately 1.5% of the sample. This sequence originates from a man aged 50-60 years in good health. Sequenced sample: blood.

Read as DNA, the sequence is TGTGCCAGCAGCCCCCGGGGGGAGCCGAACACCGGGGAGCTGTTTTTT. Its translation reads: CASSPRGEPNTGELFF. The sequence joins TRBV7-2 to TRBJ2-2, with 7 middle bases fitting TRBD2. The germline V gene yields SGHTA for CDR1 and FQGNSA for CDR2. Germline trimming: 5 bases from V, 0 bases from J; junction bases outside gene matches: 6. Reading from cysteine to phenylalanine, the CDR3 counts 16 amino acids. Just the 48-base CDR3 DNA is kept, in frame starting at base 1.